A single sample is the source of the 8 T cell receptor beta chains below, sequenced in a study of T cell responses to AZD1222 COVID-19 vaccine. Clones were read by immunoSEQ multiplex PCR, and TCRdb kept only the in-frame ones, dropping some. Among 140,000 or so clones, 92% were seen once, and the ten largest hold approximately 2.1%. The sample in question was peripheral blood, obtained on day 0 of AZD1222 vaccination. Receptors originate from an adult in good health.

CDR3 amino acids: CASSSTSASTDTQYF. DNA for the CDR3: TGTGCCAGCAGCTCGACTTCAGCTAGCACAGATACGCAGTATTTT. The gene calls are TRBV7-9 and TRBJ2-3; D is unresolved. Between the trimmed V and J ends, which lost 4 bases and 0 bases, there was a span of 11 bases. This CDR3 comprises 15 residues. Per germline, CDR1 SEHNR and CDR2 FQNEAQ (reference sequence).

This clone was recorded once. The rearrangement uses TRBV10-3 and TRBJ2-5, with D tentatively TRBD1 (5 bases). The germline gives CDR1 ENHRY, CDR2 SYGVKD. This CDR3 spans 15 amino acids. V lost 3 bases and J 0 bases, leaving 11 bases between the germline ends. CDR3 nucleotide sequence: TGTGCCATCAGTGAAGGACAAGGCTACCAAGAGACCCAGTACTTC. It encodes CAISEGQGYQETQYF.

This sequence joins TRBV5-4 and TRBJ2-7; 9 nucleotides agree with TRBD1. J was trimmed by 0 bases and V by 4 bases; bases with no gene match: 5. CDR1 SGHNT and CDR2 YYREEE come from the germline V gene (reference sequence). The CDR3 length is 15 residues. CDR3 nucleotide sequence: TGTGCCAGCAGCGGGGACAGGGCGAGCTCCTACGAGCAGTACTTC. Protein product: CASSGDRASSYEQYF.

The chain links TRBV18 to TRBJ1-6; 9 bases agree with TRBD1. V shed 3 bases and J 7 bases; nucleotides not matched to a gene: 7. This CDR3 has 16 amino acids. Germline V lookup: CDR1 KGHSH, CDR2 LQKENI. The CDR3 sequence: CASSPSGTGSNSPLHF. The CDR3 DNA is TGTGCCAGCTCACCCTCCGGGACAGGGTCGAATTCACCCCTCCACTTT.

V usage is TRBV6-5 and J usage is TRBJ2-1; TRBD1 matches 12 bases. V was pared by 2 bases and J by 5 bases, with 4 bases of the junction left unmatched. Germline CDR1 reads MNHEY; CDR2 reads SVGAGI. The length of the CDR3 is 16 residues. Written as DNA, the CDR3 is TGTGCCAGCAGTTACGGGGACAGGGGGCCAAACAATGAGCAGTTCTTC. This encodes CASSYGDRGPNNEQFF.

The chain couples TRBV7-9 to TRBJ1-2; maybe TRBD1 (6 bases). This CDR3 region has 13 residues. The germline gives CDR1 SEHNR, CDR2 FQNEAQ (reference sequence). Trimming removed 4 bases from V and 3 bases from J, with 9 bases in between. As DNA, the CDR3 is TGTGCCAGCAGCTGGGACACTTACTATGGCTACACCTTC. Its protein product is CASSWDTYYGYTF.

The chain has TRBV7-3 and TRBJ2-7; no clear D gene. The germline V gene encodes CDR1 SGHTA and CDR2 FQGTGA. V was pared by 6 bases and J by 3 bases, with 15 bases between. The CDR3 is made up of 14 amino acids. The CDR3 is CASRETSDHYEQYF. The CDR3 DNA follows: TGTGCCAGCAGGGAGACTTCGGATCACTACGAGCAGTACTTC.

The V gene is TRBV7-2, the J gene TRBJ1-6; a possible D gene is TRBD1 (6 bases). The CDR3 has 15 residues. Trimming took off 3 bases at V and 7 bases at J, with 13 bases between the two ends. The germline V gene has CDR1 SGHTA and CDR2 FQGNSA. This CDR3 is CASSFKTGPNSPLHF. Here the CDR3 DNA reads TGTGCCAGCAGCTTCAAGACAGGCCCCAATTCACCCCTCCACTTT.